This is a list of T cell receptor beta chains from one sample in a study of CD8+ T cells in alopecia areata. Produced via immunoSEQ multiplex PCR; TCRdb's table is partial and in-frame only. This table holds approximately 180,000 clones, less than 80% found once. Sample: CD8+ T cells sorted from blood, taken at week 0. The receptors here all came from a human donor with alopecia areata. The CDR3 runs from the conserved cysteine through the conserved F or W. The D gene is left open where the match is weak. Only part of the rows carry a size: once, few, many, or a class if the clone is expanded.

>TRBJ2-5|TRBD2|TRBV27|-
TGTGCCAGCAGAGGTAGCGGGGCCCAAGAGACCCAGTACTTC
CASRGSGAQETQYF
>TRBJ2-5|-|TRBV4-1|-
TGCGCCAGCAGCCCTCGACAGGTGGGAGAGACCCAGTACTTC
CASSPRQVGETQYF
>TRBJ1-5|-|TRBV19|-
TGTGCCAGTACCGCCAACAGGGGCAATCAGCCCCAGCATTTT
CASTANRGNQPQHF
>TRBJ2-1|-|TRBV29-1|few
TGCAGCATCTCAGGGGCCGAGCAGTTCTTC
CSISGAEQFF
>TRBJ2-7|-|TRBV29-1|-
TGCAGCGTTGAAGCGACCGGCAGGGGCCCCTACGAGCAGTACTTC
CSVEATGRGPYEQYF
>TRBJ2-7|TRBD2|TRBV5-1|-
TGCGCCAGCAGCTTGACTAGCGGGGGCCCAAGCTCCTACGAGCAGTACTTC
CASSLTSGGPSSYEQYF
>TRBJ2-2|-|TRBV30|few
TGTGCCTGGGAGGAGAACACCGGGGAGCTGTTTTTT
CAWEENTGELFF
>TRBJ2-1|TRBD2|TRBV6-5|-
TGTGCCAGCAACCCTAGCGGAGATAACAATGAGCAGTTCTTC
CASNPSGDNNEQFF
>TRBJ2-7|TRBD1|TRBV9|once
TGTGCCAGCAGCGAAAGTCCGGGACAGGGATACGAGCAGTACTTC
CASSESPGQGYEQYF
>TRBJ2-7|-|TRBV2|-
TGTGCCAGCAGTGAAAATACTGTGAATTTCGGATCCTACGAGCAGTACTTC
CASSENTVNFGSYEQYF
>TRBJ2-1|TRBD1|TRBV9|-
TGTGCCAGCAGCCTAGCCGGGACAGGGTTCAATGAGCAGTTCTTC
CASSLAGTGFNEQFF
>TRBJ2-3|-|TRBV14|-
TGTGCCAGCAGCCAAGATAGGACGACAGATAGCACAGATACGCAGTATTTT
CASSQDRTTDSTDTQYF
>TRBJ1-2|-|TRBV4-2|-
TGTGCCAGCAGCCAAGAAGACGGACTCACTAACTATGGCTACACCTTC
CASSQEDGLTNYGYTF
>TRBJ1-5|TRBD1|TRBV12-5|-
TGTGCTAGTTCCGGGACAGTCGACCAGCCCCAGCATTTT
CASSGTVDQPQHF
>TRBJ1-5|TRBD1|TRBV4-2|-
TGTGCCAGCAGCCCGACAGGGGAGAATCAGCCCCAGCATTTT
CASSPTGENQPQHF
>TRBJ2-7|TRBD2|TRBV13|-
TGTGCCAGCAGCTTAGGCCGGGGGGGCTGGGAGCAGTACTTC
CASSLGRGGWEQYF
>TRBJ1-1|-|TRBV2|-
TGTGCCAGCATAAATTGGAACACTGAAGCTTTCTTT
CASINWNTEAFF
>TRBJ1-1|TRBD1|TRBV19|-
TGTGCCAGTAGGAGGGACAGGGGGCGGACTGAAGCTTTCTTT
CASRRDRGRTEAFF
>TRBJ2-7|TRBD1|TRBV29-1|-
TGCAGCGTTGGATTCCACGGGACAGAAAGCTCCTACGAGCAGTACTTC
CSVGFHGTESSYEQYF
>TRBJ1-5|TRBD1|TRBV18|few
TGTGCCAGCTCACGAGGACAGGACAGCAATCAGCCCCAGCATTTT
CASSRGQDSNQPQHF
>TRBJ2-6|-|TRBV25-1|once
TGTGCCAGCGCACAATGGAGGGACGGTTACGGGGCCAACGTCCTGACTTTC
CASAQWRDGYGANVLTF
>TRBJ1-1|TRBD1|TRBV29-1|-
TGCAGCGGCACACAGGGGGGCAACACTGAAGCTTTCTTT
CSGTQGGNTEAFF
>TRBJ1-2|-|TRBV29-1|-
TGCAGCGTTGAAAGAGCGGCGTGGAAAATTTACGGCTACACCTTC
CSVERAAWKIYGYTF
>TRBJ2-5|-|TRBV13|-
TGTGCCAGCAGCCACACGATGGCGGGGGCGATCCAAGAGACCCAGTACTTC
CASSHTMAGAIQETQYF
>TRBJ2-5|-|TRBV11-2|-
TGTGCCAGCAGCGAGACAGGCCGCCAAGAGACCCAGTACTTC
CASSETGRQETQYF
>TRBJ2-5|-|TRBV30|-
TGTGCCTGGGGACCGTCTCCAGAGACCCAGTACTTC
CAWGPSPETQYF
>TRBJ2-1|-|TRBV5-1|-
TGCGCCAGCAGGGGGGCAGACAATGAGCAGTTCTTC
CASRGADNEQFF
>TRBJ2-7|-|TRBV29-1|few
TGCAGCGTTGAAGATCTCGGGGGTGGCTACGAGCAGTACTTC
CSVEDLGGGYEQYF
>TRBJ2-7|-|TRBV15|-
TGTGCCACCAGCCACGGCTACGAGCAGTACTTC
CATSHGYEQYF
>TRBJ2-1|TRBD1|TRBV7-2|-
TGTGCCAGCAGCGTTACAGGGGGGAATGAGCAGTTCTTC
CASSVTGGNEQFF
>TRBJ2-2|TRBD2|TRBV4-1|-
TGCGCCAGCAGCCAAGATCCCGGAACTAGCGCCGACACCGGGGAGCTGTTTTTT
CASSQDPGTSADTGELFF
>TRBJ2-1|-|TRBV9|-
TGTGCCAGCAGCTCCGAGGGGACCCTCAATGAGCAGTTCTTC
CASSSEGTLNEQFF
>TRBJ2-3|TRBD1|TRBV4-1|once
TGCGCCAGCAGCTTCCGGACAGGGAGCACAGATACGCAGTATTTT
CASSFRTGSTDTQYF
>TRBJ2-3|-|TRBV7-9|once
TGTGCCAGCAGCTCGGGGGCAGATACGCAGTATTTT
CASSSGADTQYF
>TRBJ1-4|-|TRBV15|-
TGTGCCACCAGCGAAGAGCCGGGACTCAATGAAAAACTGTTTTTT
CATSEEPGLNEKLFF
>TRBJ2-3|TRBD1|TRBV30|-
TGTGCCTGGAGTGGGGTAGGGGGCATCACAGATACGCAGTATTTT
CAWSGVGGITDTQYF
>TRBJ2-7|-|TRBV19|few
TGTGCCAGTAGTATCCGGGACGCAGCCTACGAGCAGTACTTC
CASSIRDAAYEQYF
>TRBJ1-1|TRBD1|TRBV9|many
TGTGCCAGCGTGGGTGACAGGGGGCCGGGCACTGAAGCTTTCTTT
CASVGDRGPGTEAFF
>TRBJ2-7|-|TRBV30|-
TGTGCCTGGACTCCCCCAGGGGTCTACGAGCAGTACTTC
CAWTPPGVYEQYF
>TRBJ2-1|TRBD2|TRBV19|-
TGTGCCAGTAGTCCTAGCGGGGGGTTAAATGAGCAGTTCTTC
CASSPSGGLNEQFF
>TRBJ1-5|-|TRBV5-6|-
TGTGCCAGCAGCTTGTTGGGGAATCAGCCCCAGCATTTT
CASSLLGNQPQHF
>TRBJ2-5|TRBD2|TRBV7-9|-
TGTGCCAGCAGCTTACCGGGGGGGAAAGAGACCCAGTACTTC
CASSLPGGKETQYF
>TRBJ1-4|TRBD1|TRBV9|-
TGTGCCAGCAGCAGCCGGGACAGGCCGGGCGAAAAACTGTTTTTT
CASSSRDRPGEKLFF
>TRBJ1-6|TRBD1|TRBV5-1|-
TGCGCCAGCAGCTTTGCGACAGGGGGAGGATCACCCCTCCACTTT
CASSFATGGGSPLHF
>TRBJ2-6|-|TRBV7-9|few
TGTGCCAGCAGAGGTCCTGGGGCCAACGTCCTGACTTTC
CASRGPGANVLTF
>TRBJ1-1|-|TRBV5-1|-
TGCGCCAGCAGCGGAACAGGTCTTGAAGCTTTCTTT
CASSGTGLEAFF
>TRBJ1-1|-|TRBV29-1|-
TGCAGCGTTGAAGATCCGGTCGGCACTGAAGCTTTCTTT
CSVEDPVGTEAFF